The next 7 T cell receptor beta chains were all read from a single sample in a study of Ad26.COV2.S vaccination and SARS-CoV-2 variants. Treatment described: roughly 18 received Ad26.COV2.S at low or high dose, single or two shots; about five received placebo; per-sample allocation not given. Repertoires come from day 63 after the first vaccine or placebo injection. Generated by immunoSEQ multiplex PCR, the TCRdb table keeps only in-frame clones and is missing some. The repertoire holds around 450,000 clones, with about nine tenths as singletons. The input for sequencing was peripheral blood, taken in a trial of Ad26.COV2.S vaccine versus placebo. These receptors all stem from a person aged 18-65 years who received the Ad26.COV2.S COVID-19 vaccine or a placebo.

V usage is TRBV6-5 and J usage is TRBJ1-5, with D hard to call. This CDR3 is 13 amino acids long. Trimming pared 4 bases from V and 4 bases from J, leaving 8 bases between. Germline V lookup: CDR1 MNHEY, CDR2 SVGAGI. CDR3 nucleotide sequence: TGTGCCAGCAGTTGGAGATGGAATCAGCCCCAGCATTTT. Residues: CASSWRWNQPQHF.

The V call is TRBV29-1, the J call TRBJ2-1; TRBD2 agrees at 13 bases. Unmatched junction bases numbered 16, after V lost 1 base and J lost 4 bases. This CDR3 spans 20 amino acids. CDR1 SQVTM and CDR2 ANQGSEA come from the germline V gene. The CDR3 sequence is CSVEGVIGLAGEVGYNEQFF. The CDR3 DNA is TGCAGCGTTGAAGGTGTAATAGGACTAGCGGGAGAAGTTGGGTACAATGAGCAGTTCTTC.

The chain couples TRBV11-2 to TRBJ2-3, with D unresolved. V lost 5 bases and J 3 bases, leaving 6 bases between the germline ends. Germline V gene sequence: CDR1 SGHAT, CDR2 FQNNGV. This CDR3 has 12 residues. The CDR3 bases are TGTGCCAGCAGCGCCCCGACAGATACGCAGTATTTT. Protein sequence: CASSAPTDTQYF.

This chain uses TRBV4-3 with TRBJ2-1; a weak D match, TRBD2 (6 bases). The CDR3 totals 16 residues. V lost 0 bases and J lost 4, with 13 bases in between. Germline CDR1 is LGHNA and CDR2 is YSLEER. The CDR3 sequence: CASSQETGTHYNEQFF. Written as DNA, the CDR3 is TGCGCCAGCAGCCAAGAAACCGGGACTCATTACAATGAGCAGTTCTTC.

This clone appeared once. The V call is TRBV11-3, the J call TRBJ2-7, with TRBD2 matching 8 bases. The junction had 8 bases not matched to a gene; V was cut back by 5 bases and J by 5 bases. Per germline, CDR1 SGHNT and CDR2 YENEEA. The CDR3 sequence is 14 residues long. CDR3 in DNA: TGTGCCAGCAGCAGGGGACTAGGAGTCAACGAGCAGTACTTC. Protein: CASSRGLGVNEQYF.

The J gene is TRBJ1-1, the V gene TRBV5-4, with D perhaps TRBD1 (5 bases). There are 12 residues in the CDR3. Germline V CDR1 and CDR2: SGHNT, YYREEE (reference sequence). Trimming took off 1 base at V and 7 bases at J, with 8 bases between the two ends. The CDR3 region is CASSLPGSEAFF. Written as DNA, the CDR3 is TGTGCCAGCAGCTTGCCAGGGAGTGAAGCTTTCTTT.

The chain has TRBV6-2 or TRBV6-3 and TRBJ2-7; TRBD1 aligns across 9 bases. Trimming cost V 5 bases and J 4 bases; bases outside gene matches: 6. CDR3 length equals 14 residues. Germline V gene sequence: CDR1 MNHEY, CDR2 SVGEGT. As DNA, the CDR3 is TGTGCCAGCAGTACCGGGACAGGGCTGTACGAGCAGTACTTC. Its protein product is CASSTGTGLYEQYF.